This TCR beta chain is drawn from a study of siplizumab effects on memory and regulatory T cells. The study's findings and limits: Sequences that were alloreactive and traceable to unstimulated CD4+ memory cells were significantly reduced by siplizumab. The study found naive T cells seemingly more diverse than memory cells and seemingly major alloresponse contributors. Researchers did not confirm the suppressive function of proliferating Tregs from siplizumab cultures.

Comment on this clone: Its specificity is not known.

Some 98,000 TCR templates underwent assay in every sample. The table came from immunoSEQ multiplex PCR; TCRdb's copy has only in-frame clones and leaves some out. The repertoire holds 100,000 or so clones, with around 93% as singletons. The V gene lost 6 bases and the J gene lost 0 bases, with 12 bases spanning the gap. This CDR3 comprises 16 residues. Per germline, CDR1 MNHEY and CDR2 SMNVEV (reference sequence). The chain uses TRBV27 and TRBJ1-6, with D possibly being TRBD1 (6 bases). The TCR originated in a human donor in good health. The sample consisted of CD4+ T cells sorted from blood. The CDR3: CASSLTGFSYNSPLHF. CDR3 nucleotide sequence: TGTGCCAGCAGCTTGACAGGATTCTCCTATAATTCACCCCTCCACTTT.